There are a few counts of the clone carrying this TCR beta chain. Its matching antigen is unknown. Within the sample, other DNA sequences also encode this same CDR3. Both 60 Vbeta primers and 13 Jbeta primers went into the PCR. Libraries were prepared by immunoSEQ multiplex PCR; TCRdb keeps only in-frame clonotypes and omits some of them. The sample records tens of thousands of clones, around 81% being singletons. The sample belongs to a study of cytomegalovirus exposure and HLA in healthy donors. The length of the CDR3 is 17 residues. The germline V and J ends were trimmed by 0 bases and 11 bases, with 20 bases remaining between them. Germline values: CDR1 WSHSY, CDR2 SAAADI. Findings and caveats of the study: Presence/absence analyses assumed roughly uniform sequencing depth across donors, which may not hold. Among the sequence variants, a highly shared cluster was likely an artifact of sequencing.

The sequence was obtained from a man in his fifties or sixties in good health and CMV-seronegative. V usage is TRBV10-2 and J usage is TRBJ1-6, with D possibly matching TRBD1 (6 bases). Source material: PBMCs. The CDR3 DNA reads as TGCGCCAGCAGTGAGTCGAAGCGGCGGGGGGGCGGAACACCCCTCCACTTT. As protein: CASSESKRRGGGTPLHF.